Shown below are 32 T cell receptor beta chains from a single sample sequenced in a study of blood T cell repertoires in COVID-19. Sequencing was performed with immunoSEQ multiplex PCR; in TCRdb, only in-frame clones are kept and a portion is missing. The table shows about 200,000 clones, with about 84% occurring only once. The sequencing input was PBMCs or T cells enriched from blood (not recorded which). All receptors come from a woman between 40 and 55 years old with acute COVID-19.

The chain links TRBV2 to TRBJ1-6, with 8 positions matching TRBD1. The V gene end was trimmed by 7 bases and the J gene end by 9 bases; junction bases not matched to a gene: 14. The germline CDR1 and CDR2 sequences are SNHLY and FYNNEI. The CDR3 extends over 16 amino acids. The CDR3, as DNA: TGTGCCAGCAAGGGGGACAGGCCGCGGTACGGTTCACCCCTCCACTTT. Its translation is CASKGDRPRYGSPLHF.

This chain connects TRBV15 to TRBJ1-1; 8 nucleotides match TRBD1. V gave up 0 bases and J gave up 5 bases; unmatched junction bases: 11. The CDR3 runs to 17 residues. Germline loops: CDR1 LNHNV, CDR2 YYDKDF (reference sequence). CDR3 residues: CATSRDGMDREGTEAFF. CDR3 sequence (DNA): TGTGCCACCAGCAGAGATGGGATGGACAGGGAAGGGACTGAAGCTTTCTTT.

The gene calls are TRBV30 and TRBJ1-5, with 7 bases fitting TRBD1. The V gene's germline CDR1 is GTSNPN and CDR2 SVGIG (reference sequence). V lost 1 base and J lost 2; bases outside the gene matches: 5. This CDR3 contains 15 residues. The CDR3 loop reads CAWSGQGLGNQPQHF. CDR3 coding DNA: TGTGCCTGGAGTGGACAGGGATTAGGCAATCAGCCCCAGCATTTT.

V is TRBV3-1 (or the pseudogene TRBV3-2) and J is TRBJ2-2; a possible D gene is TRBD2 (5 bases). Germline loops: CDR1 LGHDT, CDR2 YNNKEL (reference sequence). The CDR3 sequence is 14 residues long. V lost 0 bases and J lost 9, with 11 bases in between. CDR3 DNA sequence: TGTGCCAGCAGCCAAGAAACTAGATCCCGGGAGCTGTTTTTT. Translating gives CASSQETRSRELFF.

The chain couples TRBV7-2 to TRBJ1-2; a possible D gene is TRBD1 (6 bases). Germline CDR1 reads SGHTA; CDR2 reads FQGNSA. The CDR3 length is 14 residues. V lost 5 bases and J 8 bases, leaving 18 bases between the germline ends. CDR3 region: CASSPWTDAYGYTF. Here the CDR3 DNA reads TGTGCCAGCAGCCCATGGACAGACGCCTACGGCTACACCTTC. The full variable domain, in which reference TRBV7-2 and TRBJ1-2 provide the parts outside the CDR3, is GAGVSQSPSNKVTEKGKDVELRCDPISGHTALYWYRQSLGQGLEFLIYFQGNSAPDKSGLPSDRFSAERTGGSVSTLTIQRTQQEDSAVYLCASSPWTDAYGYTFGSGTRLTVV.

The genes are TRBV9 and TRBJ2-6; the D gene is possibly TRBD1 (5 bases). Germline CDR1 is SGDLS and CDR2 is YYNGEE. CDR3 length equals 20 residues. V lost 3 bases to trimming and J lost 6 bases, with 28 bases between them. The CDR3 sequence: CASSAPIRWGGAGEANVLTF. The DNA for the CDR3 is TGTGCCAGCAGCGCCCCCATTAGGTGGGGCGGAGCCGGTGAGGCCAACGTCCTGACTTTC.

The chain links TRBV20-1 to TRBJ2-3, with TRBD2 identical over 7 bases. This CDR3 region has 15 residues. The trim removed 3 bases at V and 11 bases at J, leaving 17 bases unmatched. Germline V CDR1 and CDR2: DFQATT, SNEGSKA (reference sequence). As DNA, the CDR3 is TGCAGTGCTAGTATGATCAGCGGGACGCCGGGGGGGCAGTATTTT. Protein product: CSASMISGTPGGQYF.

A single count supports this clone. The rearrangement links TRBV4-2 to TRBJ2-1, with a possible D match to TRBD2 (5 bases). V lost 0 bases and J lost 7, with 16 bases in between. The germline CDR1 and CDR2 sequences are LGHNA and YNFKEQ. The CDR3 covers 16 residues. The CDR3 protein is CASSQDVASILNEQFF. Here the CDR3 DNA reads TGTGCCAGCAGCCAAGACGTGGCTAGCATTTTGAATGAGCAGTTCTTC.

The CDR3 DNA is TGCGCCAGCAGCCAAGTCAGGAGTGCGGGAGTAAACAGGTACGAGCAGTACTTC. Residues: CASSQVRSAGVNRYEQYF. J is TRBJ2-7 and V is TRBV4-3, with 7 nucleotides matching TRBD2. CDR1 LGHNA and CDR2 YSLEER come from the germline V gene. This CDR3 is built from 18 residues. Unmatched junction bases numbered 16, after V lost 1 base and J lost 4 bases.

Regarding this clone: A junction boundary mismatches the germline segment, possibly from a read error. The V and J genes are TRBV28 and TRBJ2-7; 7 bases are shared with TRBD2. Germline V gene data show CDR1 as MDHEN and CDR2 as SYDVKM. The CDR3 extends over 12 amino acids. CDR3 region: CASSSFREGYDF. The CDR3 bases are TGTGCCAGCAGTTCATTCAGGGAGGGGTATGACTTC.

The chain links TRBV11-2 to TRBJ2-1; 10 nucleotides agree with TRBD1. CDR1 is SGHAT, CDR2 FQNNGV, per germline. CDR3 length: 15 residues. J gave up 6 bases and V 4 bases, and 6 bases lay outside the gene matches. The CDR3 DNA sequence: TGTGCCAGCAGCTCATCCGGGACAGGGGCCAATGAGCAGTTCTTC. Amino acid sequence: CASSSSGTGANEQFF.

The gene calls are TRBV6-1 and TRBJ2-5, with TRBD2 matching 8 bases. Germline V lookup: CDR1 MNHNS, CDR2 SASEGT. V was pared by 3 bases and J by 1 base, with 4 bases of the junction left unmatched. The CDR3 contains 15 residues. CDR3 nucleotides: TGTGCCAGCAGTGACGGGACTAGGGGCCAAGAGACCCAGTACTTC. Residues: CASSDGTRGQETQYF.

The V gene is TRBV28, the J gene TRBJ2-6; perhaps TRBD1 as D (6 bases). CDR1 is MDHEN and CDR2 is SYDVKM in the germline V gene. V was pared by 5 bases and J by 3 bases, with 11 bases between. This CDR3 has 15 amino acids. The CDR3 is CASSPTGYGANVLTF. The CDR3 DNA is TGTGCCAGCAGTCCCACAGGGTATGGGGCCAACGTCCTGACTTTC.

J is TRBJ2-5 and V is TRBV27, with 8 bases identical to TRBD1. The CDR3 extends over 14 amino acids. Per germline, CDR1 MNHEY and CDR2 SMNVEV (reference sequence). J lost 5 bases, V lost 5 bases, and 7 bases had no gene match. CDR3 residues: CASSPQGVTETQYF. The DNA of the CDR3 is TGTGCCAGCAGTCCACAGGGGGTAACGGAGACCCAGTACTTC.

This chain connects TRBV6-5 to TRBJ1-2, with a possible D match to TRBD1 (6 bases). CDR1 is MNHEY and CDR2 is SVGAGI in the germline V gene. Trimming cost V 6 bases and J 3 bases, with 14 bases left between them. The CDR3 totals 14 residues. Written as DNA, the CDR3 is TGTGCCAGCAGAACAGGGCTGGTGGACTATGGCTACACCTTC. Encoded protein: CASRTGLVDYGYTF.

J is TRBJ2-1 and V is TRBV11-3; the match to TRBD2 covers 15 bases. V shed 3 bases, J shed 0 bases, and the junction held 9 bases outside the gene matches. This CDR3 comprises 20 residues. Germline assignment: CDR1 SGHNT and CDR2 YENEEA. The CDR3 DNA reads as TGTGCCAGCAGCTTCCCGGGACTAGCGGGGGGTATCAGCTCCTACAATGAGCAGTTCTTC. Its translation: CASSFPGLAGGISSYNEQFF.

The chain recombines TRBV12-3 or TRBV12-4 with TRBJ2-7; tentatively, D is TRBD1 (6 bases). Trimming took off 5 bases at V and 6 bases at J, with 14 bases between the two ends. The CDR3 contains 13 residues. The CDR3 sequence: CASSRRDTAEQYF. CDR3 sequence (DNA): TGTGCCAGCAGTCGCCGGGACACAGCCGAGCAGTACTTC.

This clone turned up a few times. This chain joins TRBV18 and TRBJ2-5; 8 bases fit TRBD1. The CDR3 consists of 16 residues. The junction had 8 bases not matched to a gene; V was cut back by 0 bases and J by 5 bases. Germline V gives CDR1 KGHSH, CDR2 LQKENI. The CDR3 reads CASSPPRTGMGETQYF. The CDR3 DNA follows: TGTGCCAGCTCACCACCTCGGACAGGGATGGGGGAGACCCAGTACTTC.

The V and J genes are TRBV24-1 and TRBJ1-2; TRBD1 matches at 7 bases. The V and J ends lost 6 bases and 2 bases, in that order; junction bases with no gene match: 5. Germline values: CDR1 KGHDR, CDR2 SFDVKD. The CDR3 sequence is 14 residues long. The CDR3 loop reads CATSPQDRNYGYTF. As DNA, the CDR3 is TGTGCCACCAGTCCCCAGGACAGGAACTATGGCTACACCTTC.

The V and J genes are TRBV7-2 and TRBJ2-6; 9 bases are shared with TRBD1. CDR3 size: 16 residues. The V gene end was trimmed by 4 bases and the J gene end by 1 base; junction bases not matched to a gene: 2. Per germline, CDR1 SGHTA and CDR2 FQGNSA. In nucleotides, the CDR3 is TGTGCCAGCAGCTGGGGGACAGGGTCTGGGGCCAACGTCCTGACTTTC. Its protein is CASSWGTGSGANVLTF.

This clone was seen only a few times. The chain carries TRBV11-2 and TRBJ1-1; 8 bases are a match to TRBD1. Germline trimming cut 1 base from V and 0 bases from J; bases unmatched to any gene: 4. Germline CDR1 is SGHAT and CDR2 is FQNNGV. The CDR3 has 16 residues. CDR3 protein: CASSLVRGRMNTEAFF. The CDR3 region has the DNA TGTGCCAGCAGCTTAGTCAGGGGGCGGATGAACACTGAAGCTTTCTTT. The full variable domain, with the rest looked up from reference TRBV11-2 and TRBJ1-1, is EAGVAQSPRYKIIEKRQSVAFWCNPISGHATLYWYQQILGQGPKLLIQFQNNGVVDDSQLPKDRFSAERLKGVDSTLKIQPAKLEDSAVYLCASSLVRGRMNTEAFFGQGTRLTVV.

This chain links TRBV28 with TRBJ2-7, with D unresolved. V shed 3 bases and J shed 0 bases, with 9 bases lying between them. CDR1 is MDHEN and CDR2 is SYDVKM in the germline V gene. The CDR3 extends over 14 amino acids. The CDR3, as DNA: TGTGCCAGCAGTTTGCGGATCAACTCCTACGAGCAGTACTTC. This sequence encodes CASSLRINSYEQYF.

The CDR3 bases are TGTGCCAGCAGCGTGGGCTCCGAAGGAAAGGGCTACACCTTC. It is translated as CASSVGSEGKGYTF. V usage is TRBV9 and J usage is TRBJ1-2, with unresolved D. Germline CDR1 SGDLS, CDR2 YYNGEE. The CDR3 has 14 residues. Trimming shortened V by 2 bases and J by 8 bases, and 16 bases separated the two germline ends. Variable domain in full (rest from reference TRBV9 and TRBJ1-2): DSGVTQTPKHLITATGQRVTLRCSPRSGDLSVYWYQQSLDQGLQFLIQYYNGEERAKGNILERFSAQQFPDLHSELNLSSLELGDSALYFCASSVGSEGKGYTFGSGTRLTVV.

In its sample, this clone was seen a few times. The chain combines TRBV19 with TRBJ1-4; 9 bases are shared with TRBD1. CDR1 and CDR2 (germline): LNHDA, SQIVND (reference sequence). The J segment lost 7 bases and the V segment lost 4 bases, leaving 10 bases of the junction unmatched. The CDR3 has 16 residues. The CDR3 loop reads CASSSRAGQGGEKLFF. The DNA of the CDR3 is TGTGCCAGTAGTAGCCGCGCGGGACAGGGAGGTGAAAAACTGTTTTTT.

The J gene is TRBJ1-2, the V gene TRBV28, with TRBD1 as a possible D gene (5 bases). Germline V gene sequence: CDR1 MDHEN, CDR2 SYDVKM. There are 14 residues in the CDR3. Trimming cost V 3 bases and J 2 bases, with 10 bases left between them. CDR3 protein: CASSLWGENYGYTF. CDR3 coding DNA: TGTGCCAGCAGTTTGTGGGGGGAGAACTATGGCTACACCTTC.

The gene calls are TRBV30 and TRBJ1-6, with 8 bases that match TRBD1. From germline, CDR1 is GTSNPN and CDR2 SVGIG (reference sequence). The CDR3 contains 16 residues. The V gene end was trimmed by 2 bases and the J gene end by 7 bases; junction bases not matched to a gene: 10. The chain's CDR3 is CAWSISRGQFNSPLHF. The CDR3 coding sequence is TGTGCCTGGAGTATTTCCAGGGGGCAGTTCAATTCACCCCTCCACTTT.

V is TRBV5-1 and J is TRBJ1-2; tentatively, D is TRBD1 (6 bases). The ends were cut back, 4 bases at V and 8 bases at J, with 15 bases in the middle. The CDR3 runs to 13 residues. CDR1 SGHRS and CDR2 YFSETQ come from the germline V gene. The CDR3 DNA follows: TGCGCCAGCAGCCTACAGGGAGCGGAGGGCTACACCTTC. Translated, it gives CASSLQGAEGYTF.

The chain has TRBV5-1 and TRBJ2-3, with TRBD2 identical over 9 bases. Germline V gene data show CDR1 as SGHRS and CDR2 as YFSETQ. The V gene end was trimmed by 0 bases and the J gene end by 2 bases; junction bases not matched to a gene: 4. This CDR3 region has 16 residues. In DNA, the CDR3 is TGCGCCAGCAGCTTGGCCCTAGCGGGATCCACAGATACGCAGTATTTT. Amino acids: CASSLALAGSTDTQYF.

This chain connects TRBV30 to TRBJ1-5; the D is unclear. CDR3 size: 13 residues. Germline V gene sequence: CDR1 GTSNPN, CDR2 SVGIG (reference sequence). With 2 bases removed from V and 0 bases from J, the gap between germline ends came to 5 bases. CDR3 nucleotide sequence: TGTGCCTGGAGTACAGATAGCAATCAGCCCCAGCATTTT. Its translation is CAWSTDSNQPQHF.

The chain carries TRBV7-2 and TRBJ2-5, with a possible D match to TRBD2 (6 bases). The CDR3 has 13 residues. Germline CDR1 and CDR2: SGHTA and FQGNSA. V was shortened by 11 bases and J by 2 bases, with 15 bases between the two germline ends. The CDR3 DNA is TGTGCCTCCGGCCAGGGACTTCAAGAGACCCAGTACTTC. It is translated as CASGQGLQETQYF.

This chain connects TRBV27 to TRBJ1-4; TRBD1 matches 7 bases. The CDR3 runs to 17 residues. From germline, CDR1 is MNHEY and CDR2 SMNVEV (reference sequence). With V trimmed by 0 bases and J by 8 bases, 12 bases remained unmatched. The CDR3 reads CASSLSGRGRGEEKLFF. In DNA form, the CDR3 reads TGTGCCAGCAGTTTATCCGGGCGGGGCAGGGGGGAGGAAAAACTGTTTTTT.

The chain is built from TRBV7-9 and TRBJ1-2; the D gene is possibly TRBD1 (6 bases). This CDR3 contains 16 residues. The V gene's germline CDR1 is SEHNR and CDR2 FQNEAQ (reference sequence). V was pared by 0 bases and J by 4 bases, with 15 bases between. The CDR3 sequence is CASSLAGKDSTYGYTF. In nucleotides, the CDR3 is TGTGCCAGCAGCTTAGCGGGGAAGGACAGTACCTATGGCTACACCTTC.